The 2 T cell receptor beta chains listed next were all sequenced from one sample in a study of a mutant IDH1 vaccine in newly diagnosed glioma. Data came from immunoSEQ multiplex PCR; TCRdb stores just in-frame clones and leaves some out. The sample holds tens of thousands of clones, approximately 92% seen once. Their antigens remain unidentified. Time point noted: week 35, safety follow-up. Each vaccine dose was 300 ug of mutant IDH1 20-mer peptide, with topical imiquimod. The material sequenced was PBMCs, taken from a glioma patient whose treatment included an IDH1 peptide vaccine. These TCRs come from a man aged 35 to 55 with glioma.

V and J are TRBV4-2 and TRBJ1-2; 8 nucleotides align to TRBD1. In germline, CDR1 is LGHNA, CDR2 YNFKEQ. V shed 0 bases, J shed 5 bases, and the junction held 2 bases outside the gene matches. This CDR3 has 14 amino acids. CDR3 nucleotides: TGTGCCAGCAGCCAAGATAGGACAGGGTATGGCTACACCTTC. It specifies CASSQDRTGYGYTF.

This chain links TRBV6-6 with TRBJ2-4; D may match TRBD1 or TRBD2 (5 bases each). V was pared by 2 bases and J by 7 bases, with 9 bases between. Germline V gene sequence: CDR1 MNHNY, CDR2 SVGAGI (reference sequence). The CDR3 loop spans 13 amino acids. This chain's CDR3 is CASSYIEGNIQYF. CDR3 in DNA: TGTGCCAGCAGTTACATCGAGGGGAACATTCAGTACTTC.